The entry that follows covers one TCR beta chain sequence. Participants' reported clinical history set cohort assignment. These data belong to a study of blood T cell repertoires in COVID-19. Study details: The study drew acute and convalescent COVID-19 samples from the United States, Italy and Spain. PBMCs, B-cell-depleted T cells, or T cells provided the cDNA or gDNA that made up the material.

In the authors' workflow: Amplification with reference gene primers provided the estimates of nucleated cell counts. Clones were read by immunoSEQ multiplex PCR, and TCRdb kept only the in-frame ones, dropping some. Clonal size and the V and J genes are those of that table, whereas D and trimming came from the DNA. The sample shows 200,000 or so clones, more than 80% of them seen only once. Sequencing was carried out using PBMCs or T cells enriched from blood (not recorded which). This clonotype was obtained from a woman aged 35 to 49 with acute COVID-19.

The CDR3 sequence: CASSSPKRGPVTEAFF. The DNA of the CDR3 is TGTGCCAGCAGTTCACCCAAAAGGGGGCCGGTGACTGAAGCTTTCTTT. The genes are TRBV6-5 and TRBJ1-1, with 7 bases fitting TRBD1. There are 16 residues in the CDR3. Losses at the gene ends were 4 bases for V and 5 bases for J; bases not matched to a gene: 13. Germline V CDR1 and CDR2: MNHEY, SVGAGI.